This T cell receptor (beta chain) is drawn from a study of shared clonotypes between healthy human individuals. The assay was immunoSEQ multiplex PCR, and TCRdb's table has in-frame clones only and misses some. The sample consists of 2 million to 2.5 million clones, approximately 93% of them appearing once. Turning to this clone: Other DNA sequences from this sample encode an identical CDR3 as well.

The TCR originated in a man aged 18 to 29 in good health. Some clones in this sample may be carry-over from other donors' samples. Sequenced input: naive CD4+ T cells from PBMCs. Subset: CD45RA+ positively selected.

In DNA form, the CDR3 reads TGCGCCAGCAGCTTGGCTAACGAGCAGTACTTC. Its translation: CASSLANEQYF. The chain is built from TRBV5-1 and TRBJ2-7, with unresolved D. The CDR3 loop spans 11 amino acids. Germline V gene data show CDR1 as SGHRS and CDR2 as YFSETQ. The V end lost 0 bases, the J end lost 5 bases, and 3 bases lay between the germline ends.